The 28 T cell receptor beta chains presented below share a single source sample, sequenced in a study of shared clonotypes between healthy human individuals. The repertoire was sequenced with immunoSEQ multiplex PCR; TCRdb's copy has only in-frame clones and lacks some. Of millions of clones in the sample, 93% were seen once. The sequenced sample was naive CD4+ T cells from PBMCs. The sample's subset: CD45RA+ positively selected. The source is a man between 18 and 29 years old in good health. Some clones in this sample may be carry-over from other donors' samples.

The CDR3 loop reads CASSPNLRINEQFF. CDR3 DNA sequence: TGTGCCAGCAGTCCCAACCTGAGGATTAATGAGCAGTTCTTC. The J gene is TRBJ2-1, the V gene TRBV11-3; D is unclear. Germline CDR1 is SGHNT and CDR2 is YENEEA. The V and J ends lost 6 bases and 7 bases respectively, with 16 bases between them. The CDR3 spans 14 residues. Full variable domain (missing parts from reference TRBV11-3 and TRBJ2-1): EAGVVQSPRYKIIEKKQPVAFWCNPISGHNTLYWYLQNLGQGPELLIRYENEEAVDDSQLPKDRFSAERLKGVDSTLKIQPAELGDSAVYLCASSPNLRINEQFFGPGTRLTVL.

CDR3 sequence reads: CATTRGYEQYF. The CDR3 DNA is TGTGCCACTACACGCGGGTACGAGCAGTACTTC. The chain combines TRBV6-1 with TRBJ2-7; perhaps TRBD2 as D (5 bases). Looked up from germline, CDR1 is MNHNS and CDR2 is SASEGT. The CDR3 runs to 11 residues. The V and J ends lost 10 bases and 4 bases respectively, with 11 bases between them.

The rearrangement links TRBV2 to TRBJ2-1, with 7 positions matching TRBD2. This CDR3 spans 13 amino acids. The germline V gene has CDR1 SNHLY and CDR2 FYNNEI. Trimming at V came to 6 bases and at J to 9 bases, leaving 8 bases not matched to a gene. This chain's CDR3 is CASRIFSGREQFF. CDR3 in DNA: TGTGCCAGCAGGATCTTTAGCGGGCGTGAGCAGTTCTTC.

The gene calls are TRBV28 and TRBJ2-3; D gene uncertain. Germline values: CDR1 MDHEN, CDR2 SYDVKM. The V and J ends lost 7 bases and 0 bases respectively, with 17 bases between them. The length of the CDR3 is 16 residues. This CDR3 reads CASNRAYRASTDTQYF. Written as DNA, the CDR3 is TGTGCCAGCAATCGTGCCTATCGCGCTAGCACAGATACGCAGTATTTT.

V usage is TRBV5-1 and J usage is TRBJ2-1, with TRBD1 as a possible D gene (5 bases). Germline CDR1 and CDR2: SGHRS and YFSETQ. Trimming took 4 bases from V and 0 from J, leaving 14 bases between them. The CDR3 loop spans 16 amino acids. For the CDR3, the DNA is TGCGCCAGCAGCACAGGACGGTCCAGCTCCTACAATGAGCAGTTCTTC. This codes for CASSTGRSSSYNEQFF.

The genes are TRBV19 and TRBJ1-4, with TRBD1 as a possible D gene (5 bases). CDR1 and CDR2 from the germline V gene are LNHDA and SQIVND (reference sequence). The CDR3 contains 13 residues. The V and J ends lost 9 bases and 2 bases respectively, with 10 bases between them. The CDR3 loop reads CASRWGTNEKLFF. DNA for the CDR3: TGTGCCAGCCGATGGGGCACTAATGAAAAACTGTTTTTT.

The chain combines TRBV7-9 with TRBJ2-2; D may be TRBD1 (5 bases). Germline V gene sequence: CDR1 SEHNR, CDR2 FQNEAQ (reference sequence). Trimming shortened V by 8 bases and J by 5 bases, and 15 bases separated the two germline ends. The CDR3 totals 14 residues. This chain's CDR3 is CASEKGSETGELFF. The CDR3 DNA reads TGTGCCAGCGAAAAGGGGTCGGAAACCGGGGAGCTGTTTTTT.

The J gene is TRBJ2-7, the V gene TRBV4-3, with D uncertain. Germline CDR1 and CDR2: LGHNA and YSLEER. Trimming cost V 5 bases and J 3 bases, with 11 bases left between them. CDR3 length: 13 amino acids. The CDR3 DNA reads TGCGCCAGCAGCTATATATCGGGCTACGAGCAGTACTTC. It is translated as CASSYISGYEQYF.

Here the CDR3 reads CASSRQVAGGYEQYF. Written as DNA, the CDR3 is TGTGCCAGCAGCCGGCAGGTGGCAGGGGGCTACGAGCAGTACTTC. This chain links TRBV11-1 with TRBJ2-7, with 7 bases matching TRBD1. In germline, CDR1 is SGHAT, CDR2 FQDESV (reference sequence). This CDR3 region has 15 residues. Trimming at V came to 5 bases and at J to 3 bases, leaving 10 bases not matched to a gene.

This sequence joins TRBV28 and TRBJ1-5, with TRBD1 matching over 12 bases. Per germline, CDR1 MDHEN and CDR2 SYDVKM. After removal of 6 bases from V and 5 bases from J, the junction contained 8 bases not matched to a gene. CDR3 length equals 16 residues. CDR3 DNA sequence: TGTGCCAGCAGAACCGGGACAGGGGGCCTTTATCAGCCCCAGCATTTT. Residues: CASRTGTGGLYQPQHF.

V usage is TRBV14 and J usage is TRBJ2-6; 7 bases are shared with TRBD1. The V segment lost 2 bases and the J segment 0 bases; nucleotides outside the gene matches: 7. The CDR3 covers 18 residues. Germline V gene sequence: CDR1 SGHDN, CDR2 FVKESK. In DNA, the CDR3 is TGTGCCAGCAGCCAATGGGACAGCACATTCTCTGGGGCCAACGTCCTGACTTTC. This codes for CASSQWDSTFSGANVLTF.

The chain combines TRBV2 with TRBJ2-5; 9 bases align to TRBD2. The CDR3 length is 13 residues. Germline assignment: CDR1 SNHLY and CDR2 FYNNEI. V trimming: 8 bases; J trimming: 1 base; junction bases outside the gene matches: 2. CDR3: CASEREAQETQYF. DNA of the CDR3: TGTGCCAGCGAGCGGGAGGCCCAAGAGACCCAGTACTTC. The whole variable domain, filled in from reference TRBV2 and TRBJ2-5, reads EPEVTQTPSHQVTQMGQEVILRCVPISNHLYFYWYRQILGQKVEFLVSFYNNEISEKSEIFDDQFSVERPDGSNFTLKIRSTKLEDSAMYFCASEREAQETQYFGPGTRLLVL.

This clone was seen only once. V and J are TRBV7-2 and TRBJ2-7; D gene ambiguous. In germline, CDR1 is SGHTA, CDR2 FQGNSA. V gave up 3 bases and J gave up 2 bases, with 14 bases separating them. The CDR3 sequence is 15 residues long. CDR3 sequence (DNA): TGTGCCAGCAGCTTTAGCTCCCTTCCTGCCTACGAGCAGTACTTC. It translates to CASSFSSLPAYEQYF.

This rearrangement joins TRBV10-3 to TRBJ2-7; a weak D match, TRBD2 (6 bases). Germline V gene sequence: CDR1 ENHRY, CDR2 SYGVKD. The V end lost 0 bases, the J end lost 2 bases, and 14 bases lay between the germline ends. CDR3 length: 16 amino acids. The CDR3 is CAISESYLADTYEQYF. The CDR3 coding sequence is TGTGCCATCAGTGAGTCGTATTTAGCGGATACCTACGAGCAGTACTTC.

On this clone: Other nucleotide sequences from this sample produce the same CDR3. This sequence joins TRBV7-9 and TRBJ1-5; possibly TRBD1 for D (6 bases). V lost 5 bases and J lost 1, with 9 bases in between. This CDR3 comprises 14 residues. Germline V gene data show CDR1 as SEHNR and CDR2 as FQNEAQ (reference sequence). The CDR3 sequence: CASSLDRSNQPQHF. The DNA for the CDR3 is TGTGCCAGCAGCCTCGACAGGAGCAATCAGCCCCAGCATTTT.

The genes are TRBV6-6 and TRBJ1-1; D ambiguous. Germline assignment: CDR1 MNHNY and CDR2 SVGAGI (reference sequence). V dropped 10 bases and J dropped 6 bases, with 18 bases sitting between them. The length of the CDR3 is 13 residues. The DNA of the CDR3 is TGTGCCATCAAGCCAGAATTCCTATCTGAAGCTTTCTTT. This codes for CAIKPEFLSEAFF.

V is TRBV5-6 and J is TRBJ2-2; 7 bases line up with TRBD2. The CDR3 runs 15 residues. Germline V gene sequence: CDR1 SGHDT, CDR2 YYEEEE. V lost 4 bases to trimming and J lost 6 bases; unmatched junction nucleotides: 9. The CDR3 here is CASSPPGTTPGELFF. The CDR3 bases are TGTGCCAGCAGCCCGCCGGGGACTACCCCCGGGGAGCTGTTTTTT.

This clone was observed a few times. Other DNA sequences from this sample encode an identical CDR3 as well. J is TRBJ2-1 and V is TRBV29-1; the D is unclear. CDR1 and CDR2 from the germline V gene are SQVTM and ANQGSEA. V was trimmed by 3 bases and J by 0 bases, leaving 6 bases between them. The CDR3 runs 13 residues. The CDR3 DNA sequence: TGCAGCGTTGATCGGAGCTCCTACAATGAGCAGTTCTTC. Its translation is CSVDRSSYNEQFF.

The V gene is TRBV7-2, the J gene TRBJ2-5; 12 bases align to TRBD2. The V segment lost 5 bases and the J segment 5 bases; nucleotides outside the gene matches: 12. CDR1 and CDR2 (germline): SGHTA, FQGNSA. The length of the CDR3 is 17 residues. This CDR3 reads CASSPGLAGPRGETQYF. The CDR3 DNA sequence: TGTGCCAGCAGCCCCGGACTAGCGGGACCTAGGGGGGAGACCCAGTACTTC.

The chain couples TRBV2 to TRBJ1-5; D is unclear. V lost 4 bases and J lost 0, with 10 bases in between. CDR1 is SNHLY and CDR2 is FYNNEI in the germline V gene. The CDR3 length is 15 residues. In DNA form, the CDR3 reads TGTGCCAGCAGTGGAGGAGGGAGTAGCAATCAGCCCCAGCATTTT. Protein: CASSGGGSSNQPQHF.

The chain recombines TRBV29-1 with TRBJ2-2; D unclear. The V and J ends lost 6 bases and 0 bases respectively, with 11 bases between them. The CDR3 extends over 14 amino acids. The germline gives CDR1 SQVTM, CDR2 ANQGSEA. The CDR3 here is CSVVLHANTGELFF. DNA for the CDR3: TGCAGCGTCGTACTACACGCGAACACCGGGGAGCTGTTTTTT.

V gene TRBV27 combines with J gene TRBJ2-2, with 11 positions matching TRBD1. This CDR3 has 14 amino acids. V lost 6 bases and J lost 7; bases outside the gene matches: 4. Germline CDR1 MNHEY, CDR2 SMNVEV (reference sequence). The CDR3 sequence is CASSWDRGVGELFF. The CDR3 bases are TGTGCCAGCAGCTGGGACAGGGGGGTCGGGGAGCTGTTTTTT.

In the case of this clone: The same CDR3 is also encoded by other DNA sequences in this sample. The rearrangement links TRBV7-9 to TRBJ2-7; 10 bases are shared with TRBD1. V lost 1 base and J lost 6; bases outside the gene matches: 3. The germline CDR1 and CDR2 sequences are SEHNR and FQNEAQ (reference sequence). The CDR3 totals 14 residues. In DNA form, the CDR3 reads TGTGCCAGCAGCTTAGGACAGGGGGCTTTCGAGCAGTACTTC. Its translation is CASSLGQGAFEQYF.

This rearrangement joins TRBV11-1 to TRBJ1-3; possible D gene TRBD1, 5 bases. The V and J ends lost 3 bases and 0 bases respectively, with 12 bases between them. This CDR3 spans 16 amino acids. Germline V lookup: CDR1 SGHAT, CDR2 FQDESV (reference sequence). CDR3 protein: CASSFTGTASGNTIYF. In DNA form, the CDR3 reads TGTGCCAGCAGCTTTACCGGGACGGCCTCTGGAAACACCATATATTTT.

This chain connects TRBV7-2 to TRBJ2-5; D may be TRBD2 (6 bases). The germline gives CDR1 SGHTA, CDR2 FQGNSA. Trimming stripped 5 bases from V and 2 bases from J, with 24 bases between. CDR3 length: 18 amino acids. The CDR3 DNA reads TGTGCCAGCAGCGCTCCTTATGGGGGGTTATCGGAACAAGAGACCCAGTACTTC. This gives the protein CASSAPYGGLSEQETQYF.

The CDR3 loop is CASSLGVPWDEQYF. The CDR3 bases are TGTGCCAGCAGCTTAGGGGTTCCATGGGACGAGCAGTACTTC. The chain recombines TRBV7-9 with TRBJ2-7; D is uncertain. V lost 1 base to trimming and J lost 5 bases, with 12 bases between them. The CDR3 is 14 residues long. Germline CDR1 and CDR2: SEHNR and FQNEAQ (reference sequence).

The CDR3 reads CAIASWWAKNIQYF. In DNA, the CDR3 is TGTGCCATCGCATCTTGGTGGGCCAAAAACATTCAGTACTTC. V and J are TRBV10-3 and TRBJ2-4, with D hard to call. The CDR3 contains 14 residues. CDR1 is ENHRY, CDR2 SYGVKD, per germline. Trimming stripped 8 bases from V and 1 base from J, with 12 bases between.

The rearrangement uses TRBV5-1 and TRBJ1-1; D remains ambiguous. This CDR3 contains 13 residues. V shed 5 bases and J shed 1 base, with 9 bases lying between them. From germline, CDR1 is SGHRS and CDR2 YFSETQ. The CDR3 reads CASRLQPNTEAFF. The DNA for the CDR3 is TGCGCCAGCAGACTACAGCCGAACACTGAAGCTTTCTTT.